The 11 T cell receptor beta chains listed next were all sequenced from one sample in a study of technical replicates of blood from four donors. Data came from immunoSEQ multiplex PCR; TCRdb stores just in-frame clones and leaves some out. The table includes about 81,000 clones, around 90% detected once. The specimen sequenced was T cells isolated from PBMCs. These receptors came from a human donor in good health.

This sequence joins TRBV27 and TRBJ2-3; no definite D call. Germline lookup yields CDR1 MNHEY and CDR2 SMNVEV (reference sequence). V shed 3 bases and J shed 4 bases, with 8 bases lying between them. The CDR3 has 13 residues. The CDR3 sequence: CASSFGQADTQYF. As DNA, the CDR3 is TGTGCCAGCAGTTTTGGGCAGGCAGATACGCAGTATTTT.

The chain is built from TRBV4-2 and TRBJ1-2; D is unclear. Germline CDR1 reads LGHNA; CDR2 reads YNFKEQ. This CDR3 is 13 amino acids long. Between the trimmed V and J ends, which lost 0 bases and 9 bases, there was a span of 11 bases. CDR3 sequence reads: CASSQDGRSSYTF. In DNA form, the CDR3 reads TGTGCCAGCAGCCAAGATGGAAGGAGTAGCTACACCTTC.

The chain links TRBV19 to TRBJ1-1; 7 bases are a match to TRBD1. Germline lookup yields CDR1 LNHDA and CDR2 SQIVND (reference sequence). J gave up 2 bases and V 4 bases, and 16 bases lay outside the gene matches. This CDR3 is 18 amino acids long. The CDR3 region has the DNA TGTGCCAGTAGTACGTCCGACAGGGAGCGGACCCTTAACACTGAAGCTTTCTTT. Translation: CASSTSDRERTLNTEAFF.

The V and J genes are TRBV27 and TRBJ2-1, with TRBD2 identical over 10 bases. This CDR3 region has 14 residues. Germline V gives CDR1 MNHEY, CDR2 SMNVEV (reference sequence). The J segment lost 7 bases and the V segment lost 5 bases, leaving 5 bases of the junction unmatched. CDR3: CASSLGLAANEQFF. The CDR3 DNA reads as TGTGCCAGCAGTCTTGGACTAGCGGCGAATGAGCAGTTCTTC.

The V call is TRBV5-1, the J call TRBJ2-6; a possible D gene is TRBD1 (6 bases). The CDR3 runs 15 residues. Trimming took 3 bases from V and 0 from J, leaving 7 bases between them. CDR1 and CDR2 (germline): SGHRS, YFSETQ. The CDR3 DNA reads TGCGCCAGCAGCTGGACAGCCTCTGGGGCCAACGTCCTGACTTTC. Its protein product is CASSWTASGANVLTF.

The rearrangement links TRBV5-1 to TRBJ2-7, with TRBD1 as a possible D gene (5 bases). Germline V gene lookup returns CDR1 SGHRS and CDR2 YFSETQ. V lost 0 bases, J lost 3 bases, and 7 bases lay in between. The CDR3 is made up of 13 amino acids. The CDR3 bases are TGCGCCAGCAGCTTGGGACAGCACTACGAGCAGTACTTC. Protein product: CASSLGQHYEQYF.

The chain recombines TRBV4-2 with TRBJ1-1; possibly TRBD1 for D (6 bases). V lost 5 bases, J lost 6 bases, and 16 bases lay in between. The CDR3 length is 14 residues. CDR1 is LGHNA, CDR2 YNFKEQ, per germline. As DNA, the CDR3 is TGTGCCAGCAGCTCCCGAGGGGGGGCCGCTGAAGCTTTCTTT. As protein: CASSSRGGAAEAFF.

The J gene is TRBJ2-7, the V gene TRBV28; 7 bases line up with TRBD1. The CDR3 extends over 12 amino acids. In germline, CDR1 is MDHEN, CDR2 SYDVKM. V shed 10 bases and J 3 bases; nucleotides not matched to a gene: 6. CDR3 residues: CAIRGRVYEQYF. CDR3 DNA: TGTGCCATCAGGGGGAGAGTCTACGAGCAGTACTTC.

This chain connects TRBV11-2 to TRBJ2-7, with a weak D call TRBD2 (6 bases). This CDR3 contains 14 residues. Germline values: CDR1 SGHAT, CDR2 FQNNGV. Trimming stripped 5 bases from V and 2 bases from J, with 13 bases between. The CDR3 loop is CASSREVAAYEQYF. The CDR3 coding sequence is TGTGCCAGCAGCCGCGAGGTAGCGGCCTACGAGCAGTACTTC.

The chain carries TRBV2 and TRBJ2-2; 11 bases fit TRBD2. The V and J ends lost 5 bases and 2 bases, in that order; junction bases with no gene match: 4. Germline V gene sequence: CDR1 SNHLY, CDR2 FYNNEI. The CDR3 has 16 residues. The CDR3 loop reads CASSIGLAGNTGELFF. The CDR3 DNA reads TGTGCCAGCAGTATCGGACTAGCGGGTAACACCGGGGAGCTGTTTTTT.

The rearrangement links TRBV5-8 to TRBJ1-1; 7 bases align to TRBD1. The CDR3 runs 14 residues. The ends lost 5 bases at V and 3 bases at J; junction bases unmatched: 7. Germline V gives CDR1 SGHTS, CDR2 YDEGEE. CDR3 coding DNA: TGTGCCAGCAGTAGAAAGGACAGGTACACTGAAGCTTTCTTT. Encoded protein: CASSRKDRYTEAFF. Together with reference TRBV5-8 and TRBJ1-1, the CDR3 gives the full variable domain: EAGVTQSPTHLIKTRGQQATLRCSPISGHTSVYWYQQALGLGLQFLLWYDEGEERNRGNFPPRFSGRQFPNYSSELNVNALELEDSALYLCASSRKDRYTEAFFGQGTRLTVV.